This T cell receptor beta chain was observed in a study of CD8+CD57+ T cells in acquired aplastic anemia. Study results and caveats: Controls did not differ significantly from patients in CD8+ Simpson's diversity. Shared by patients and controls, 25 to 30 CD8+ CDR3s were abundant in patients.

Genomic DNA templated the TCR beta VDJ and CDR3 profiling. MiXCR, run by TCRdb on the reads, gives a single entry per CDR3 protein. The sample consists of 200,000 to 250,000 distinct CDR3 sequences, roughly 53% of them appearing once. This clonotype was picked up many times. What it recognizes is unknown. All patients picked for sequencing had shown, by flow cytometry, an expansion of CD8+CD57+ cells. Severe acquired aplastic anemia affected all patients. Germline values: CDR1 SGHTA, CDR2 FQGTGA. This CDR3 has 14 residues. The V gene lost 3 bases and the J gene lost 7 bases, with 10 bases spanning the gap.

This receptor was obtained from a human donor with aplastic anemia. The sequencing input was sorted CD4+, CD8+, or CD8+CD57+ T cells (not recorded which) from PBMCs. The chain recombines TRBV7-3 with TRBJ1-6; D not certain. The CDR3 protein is CASSLGRENSPLHF. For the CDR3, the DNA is TGTGCCAGCAGCTTGGGAAGAGAGAATTCACCCCTCCACTTT. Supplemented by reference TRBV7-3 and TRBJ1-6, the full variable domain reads GAGVSQTPSNKVTEKGKYVELRCDPISGHTALYWYRQSLGQGPEFLIYFQGTGAADDSGLPNDRFFAVRPEGSVSTLKIQRTERGDSAVYLCASSLGRENSPLHFGNGTRLTVT.